The 19 T cell receptor beta chains presented below share a single source sample, sequenced in a study of T cell changes during pregnancy in multiple sclerosis. TCRdb's table, derived via immunoSEQ multiplex PCR, lists solely in-frame clones and lacks some. The repertoire holds over 90,000 clones, approximately 95% seen once, with almost 1% in the top ten. This specimen consisted of peripheral blood, obtained after pregnancy. Receptors were obtained from a female donor with multiple sclerosis, enrolled in a pregnancy study.

The chain is built from TRBV28 and TRBJ1-2; no clear D gene. The CDR3 is 15 residues long. The V gene lost 4 bases and the J gene lost 3 bases, with 15 bases spanning the gap. Germline loops: CDR1 MDHEN, CDR2 SYDVKM. CDR3 coding DNA: TGTGCCAGCAGTTCCCCACCGAGCGCGGACTATGGCTACACCTTC. Encoded protein: CASSSPPSADYGYTF.

The genes are TRBV27 and TRBJ2-7, with 7 nucleotides matching TRBD1. The trim removed 4 bases at V and 3 bases at J, leaving 9 bases unmatched. The CDR3 has 15 amino acids. CDR1 is MNHEY and CDR2 is SMNVEV in the germline V gene (reference sequence). The DNA of the CDR3 is TGTGCCAGCAGTTGGATTAAGGCAGGGGGCTACGAGCAGTACTTC. It specifies CASSWIKAGGYEQYF.

This chain connects TRBV2 to TRBJ2-1, with TRBD1 as a possible D gene (5 bases). Germline CDR1 reads SNHLY; CDR2 reads FYNNEI. V was cut by 8 bases and J by 0 bases, with 5 bases left in between. CDR3 length: 12 residues. CDR3 DNA: TGTGCCAGCCAGGGCTCCTACAATGAGCAGTTCTTC. Translating it yields CASQGSYNEQFF.

The chain has TRBV15 and TRBJ2-7, with unresolved D. Trimming took off 5 bases at V and 1 base at J, with 24 bases between the two ends. This CDR3 contains 18 residues. CDR1 is LNHNV and CDR2 is YYDKDF in the germline V gene (reference sequence). This chain's CDR3 is CATSFGVPGRVLSYEQYF. CDR3 nucleotide sequence: TGTGCCACCAGCTTTGGCGTTCCCGGTCGGGTCCTATCCTACGAGCAGTACTTC.

The chain recombines TRBV28 with TRBJ2-5, with D possibly matching TRBD1 (5 bases). This CDR3 has 14 amino acids. Deletions cut 6 bases from V and 2 bases from J, with 13 bases between. CDR1 and CDR2 from the germline V gene are MDHEN and SYDVKM. Here the CDR3 reads CASSLQDKQETQYF. The CDR3 region has the DNA TGTGCCAGCAGCCTTCAGGACAAGCAAGAGACCCAGTACTTC.

This chain uses TRBV5-4 with TRBJ2-2, with D possibly matching TRBD2 (5 bases). Germline V gene sequence: CDR1 SGHNT, CDR2 YYREEE (reference sequence). The CDR3 totals 16 residues. Trimming removed 4 bases at V and 0 bases at J, with 13 bases between. Here the CDR3 reads CASSARGRANTGELFF. The CDR3 coding sequence is TGTGCCAGCAGCGCAAGAGGGCGGGCGAACACCGGGGAGCTGTTTTTT.

This rearrangement joins TRBV30 to TRBJ2-3; TRBD2 aligns across 11 bases. J was trimmed by 3 bases and V by 2 bases; bases with no gene match: 7. Germline CDR1 and CDR2: GTSNPN and SVGIG (reference sequence). The length of the CDR3 is 16 residues. The CDR3 DNA reads TGTGCCTGGAGTATGTACGGGACTAGCGGAACAGATACGCAGTATTTT. Translation gives CAWSMYGTSGTDTQYF.

This clone appeared a single time. The J gene is TRBJ1-4, the V gene TRBV2, with D hard to call. This CDR3 has 13 residues. V shed 4 bases and J shed 5 bases, with 8 bases lying between them. Germline lookup yields CDR1 SNHLY and CDR2 FYNNEI. The CDR3 sequence: CASSVVRNEKLFF. CDR3 DNA sequence: TGTGCCAGCAGTGTAGTCAGGAATGAAAAACTGTTTTTT. The full variable domain, its missing parts supplied by reference TRBV2 and TRBJ1-4, is EPEVTQTPSHQVTQMGQEVILRCVPISNHLYFYWYRQILGQKVEFLVSFYNNEISEKSEIFDDQFSVERPDGSNFTLKIRSTKLEDSAMYFCASSVVRNEKLFFGSGTQLSVL.

V is TRBV19 and J is TRBJ2-2; 8 bases line up with TRBD2. The CDR3 runs to 16 residues. Germline V gene data show CDR1 as LNHDA and CDR2 as SQIVND (reference sequence). The trim removed 6 bases at V and 0 bases at J, leaving 6 bases unmatched. The DNA for the CDR3 is TGTGCCAGTAGGCAGGGAGCGGGAGCGAACACCGGGGAGCTGTTTTTT. It translates to CASRQGAGANTGELFF.

The chain recombines TRBV5-4 with TRBJ1-2, with a possible D match to TRBD1 (5 bases). CDR3 length equals 14 residues. The V end lost 3 bases, the J end lost 8 bases, and 17 bases lay between the germline ends. Looked up from germline, CDR1 is SGHNT and CDR2 is YYREEE (reference sequence). The CDR3 reads CASSWGRQADGYTF. The CDR3 DNA follows: TGTGCCAGCAGCTGGGGGAGGCAGGCTGACGGCTACACCTTC.

The chain recombines TRBV7-9 with TRBJ2-7, with 10 positions matching TRBD1. V lost 3 bases to trimming and J lost 4 bases; unmatched junction nucleotides: 9. The CDR3 has 16 amino acids. Germline V gene lookup returns CDR1 SEHNR and CDR2 FQNEAQ (reference sequence). CDR3 protein: CASSLTGTGEGYEQYF. Written as DNA, the CDR3 is TGTGCCAGCAGCTTGACCGGGACAGGGGAAGGGTACGAGCAGTACTTC.

The chain uses TRBV2 and TRBJ2-7; 10 bases agree with TRBD1. The ends lost 8 bases at V and 2 bases at J; junction bases unmatched: 6. This CDR3 contains 14 residues. From germline, CDR1 is SNHLY and CDR2 FYNNEI. The CDR3 sequence: CASRSGTGAYEQYF. The CDR3 nucleotides are TGTGCCAGCCGTAGCGGGACAGGGGCCTACGAGCAGTACTTC.

The J gene is TRBJ2-2, the V gene TRBV27; 7 bases agree with TRBD1. This CDR3 is built from 14 residues. V shed 5 bases and J 6 bases; nucleotides not matched to a gene: 6. Germline lookup yields CDR1 MNHEY and CDR2 SMNVEV (reference sequence). CDR3 bases: TGTGCCAGCAGTATTCAGCAGGGGGCCGGGGAGCTGTTTTTT. Translating gives CASSIQQGAGELFF.

In its sample, this clone was seen a few times. This chain connects TRBV28 to TRBJ2-7; TRBD1 might be the D (6 bases). The V and J ends lost 4 bases and 5 bases respectively, with 15 bases between them. The CDR3 runs to 14 residues. CDR1 and CDR2 (germline): MDHEN, SYDVKM. CDR3 coding DNA: TGTGCCAGCAGTTCCCTACAGGGTTTACACGAGCAGTACTTC. The encoded protein is CASSSLQGLHEQYF.

The chain recombines TRBV30 with TRBJ2-1; tentative D call: TRBD2 (6 bases). The CDR3 spans 14 residues. Germline CDR1 reads GTSNPN; CDR2 reads SVGIG (reference sequence). Between the trimmed V and J ends, which lost 0 bases and 4 bases, there was a span of 10 bases. CDR3 sequence: CAWSVLAPYNEQFF. The DNA for the CDR3 is TGTGCCTGGAGTGTTCTAGCGCCTTACAATGAGCAGTTCTTC.

CDR3 in DNA: TGTGCCAGCAGCTTAGGCGGGAGACTTAACGAGCAGTACTTC. This encodes CASSLGGRLNEQYF. The chain links TRBV7-6 to TRBJ2-7; 7 nucleotides line up with TRBD2. Germline assignment: CDR1 SGHVS and CDR2 FNYEAQ. The ends lost 1 base at V and 5 bases at J; junction bases unmatched: 5. The CDR3 length is 14 residues.

V is TRBV5-1 and J is TRBJ1-1; perhaps TRBD1 as D (6 bases). There are 15 residues in the CDR3. V lost 4 bases and J 4 bases, leaving 17 bases between the germline ends. CDR1 and CDR2 (germline): SGHRS, YFSETQ. The CDR3 reads CASSTYRVGGTEAFF. The CDR3 coding sequence is TGCGCCAGCAGCACCTACAGGGTTGGGGGCACTGAAGCTTTCTTT.

CDR3 sequence (DNA): TGCGCCAGCGCTAAGGCAGGCAGCCAAGAGACCCAGTACTTC. Translating it yields CASAKAGSQETQYF. The V gene is TRBV5-1, the J gene TRBJ2-5, with D unresolved. Trimming took 7 bases from V and 1 from J, leaving 14 bases between them. Germline V gene data show CDR1 as SGHRS and CDR2 as YFSETQ. CDR3 length equals 14 residues.

This clone was seen once. The V call is TRBV6-1, the J call TRBJ2-1; D is undetermined. V was cut by 2 bases and J by 7 bases, with 3 bases left in between. The germline V gene has CDR1 MNHNS and CDR2 SASEGT. The CDR3 covers 11 residues. CDR3: CASSEINEQFF. Here the CDR3 DNA reads TGTGCCAGCAGTGAAATAAATGAGCAGTTCTTC.